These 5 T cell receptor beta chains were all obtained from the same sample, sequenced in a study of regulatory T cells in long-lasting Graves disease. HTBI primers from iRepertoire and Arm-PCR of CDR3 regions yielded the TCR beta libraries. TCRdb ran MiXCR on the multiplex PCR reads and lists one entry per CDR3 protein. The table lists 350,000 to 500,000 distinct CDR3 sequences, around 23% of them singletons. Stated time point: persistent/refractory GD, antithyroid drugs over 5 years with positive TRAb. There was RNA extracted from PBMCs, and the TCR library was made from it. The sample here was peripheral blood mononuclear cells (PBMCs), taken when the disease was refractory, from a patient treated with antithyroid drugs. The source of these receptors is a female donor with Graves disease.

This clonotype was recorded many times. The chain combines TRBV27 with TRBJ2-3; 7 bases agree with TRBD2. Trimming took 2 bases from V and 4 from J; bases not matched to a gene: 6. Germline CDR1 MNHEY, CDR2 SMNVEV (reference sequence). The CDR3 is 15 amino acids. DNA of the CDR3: TGTGCCAGCAGTTTAGGGGGGGAGCTATCAGATACGCAGTATTTT. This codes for CASSLGGELSDTQYF.

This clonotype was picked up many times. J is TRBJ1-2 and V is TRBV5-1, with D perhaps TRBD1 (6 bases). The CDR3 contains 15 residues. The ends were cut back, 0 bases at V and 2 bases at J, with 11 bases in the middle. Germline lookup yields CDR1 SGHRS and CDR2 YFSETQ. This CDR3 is CASSLEGDSNYGYTF. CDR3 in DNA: TGCGCCAGCAGCTTGGAGGGGGATTCGAACTATGGCTACACCTTC.

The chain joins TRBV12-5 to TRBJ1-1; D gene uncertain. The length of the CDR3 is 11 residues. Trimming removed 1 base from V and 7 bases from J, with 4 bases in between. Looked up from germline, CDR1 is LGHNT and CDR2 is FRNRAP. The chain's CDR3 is CASGLGLEAFF. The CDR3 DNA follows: TGTGCTAGTGGTTTGGGTCTTGAAGCTTTCTTT.

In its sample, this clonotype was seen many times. Here the CDR3 DNA reads TGTGCCAGCAGCCCGGACACTTGGAACTATGGCTACACCTTC. This sequence encodes CASSPDTWNYGYTF. The V call is TRBV27, the J call TRBJ1-2, with D perhaps TRBD1 (5 bases). From germline, CDR1 is MNHEY and CDR2 SMNVEV (reference sequence). V gave up 6 bases and J gave up 2 bases, with 13 bases separating them. The CDR3 sequence is 14 residues long.

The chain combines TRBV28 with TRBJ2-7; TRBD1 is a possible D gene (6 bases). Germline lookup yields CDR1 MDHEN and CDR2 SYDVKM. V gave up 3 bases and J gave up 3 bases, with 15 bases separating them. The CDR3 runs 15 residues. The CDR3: CASSFPSRGFYEQYF. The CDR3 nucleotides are TGTGCCAGCAGTTTTCCCTCCAGGGGATTCTACGAGCAGTACTTC.